The sequence of this TCR beta chain was determined in a study of blood T cell repertoires in COVID-19. Study details: COVID-19 samples collected from the United States, Italy and Spain covered acute and convalescent phases. In each case, the material was cDNA or gDNA derived from T cells, B-cell-depleted T cells, or PBMCs.

Per the original methods: Amplification from reference gene primers served as the basis for estimated nucleated cell counts. Using immunoSEQ multiplex PCR, the repertoire was profiled, and TCRdb retains in-frame clones only, with some absent. The V and J calls and clone size were taken over from that table, and D and trimming were inferred from the DNA. Among approximately 240,000 clones listed, 83% were seen once. There are 15 residues in the CDR3. V lost 4 bases to trimming and J lost 4 bases; unmatched junction nucleotides: 10. The V gene's germline CDR1 is SGHRS and CDR2 YFSETQ. The rearrangement links TRBV5-1 to TRBJ1-2; TRBD1 matches at 7 bases. The sequence derives from a woman aged 25-40 years with COVID-19, enrolled during active disease. The sample was peripheral blood. CDR3 loop: CASSLSTGTAYGYTF. The CDR3 nucleotides are TGCGCCAGCAGCCTGAGTACCGGGACAGCCTATGGCTACACCTTC.